Listed below are T cell receptor beta chains from one sample, sequenced in a study of T cells after somatic rescue of genetic block. TCRdb's table, derived via immunoSEQ multiplex PCR, lists solely in-frame clones and lacks some. The table lists approximately 110,000 clones, 80% to 95% of them singletons. Sequenced input: peripheral blood mononuclear cells (PBMCs). Source of these receptors: a young woman. The conserved cysteine and the conserved F or W are not part of the CDR3 here. Each record gives: clone size, V gene, CDR3 protein. Where a row states a size, it is once, few, many or the class of an expanded clone; other rows omit it.

clone size: NA
V gene: TRBV7-3
CDR3 protein: ASSLTPQGTGNTIY

clone size: NA
V gene: TRBV18
CDR3 protein: ASSPMEQGDGNQPQH

clone size: NA
V gene: TRBV6-5
CDR3 protein: ASSYSRADYGYT

clone size: NA
V gene: TRBV6-1
CDR3 protein: ASSPSLTGNTEAF

clone size: NA
V gene: TRBV11-2
CDR3 protein: ASSLRQGYEQY

clone size: NA
V gene: TRBV10-3
CDR3 protein: AISETEQGLNQPQH

clone size: NA
V gene: TRBV5-1
CDR3 protein: ASSFRDSGRETQY

clone size: NA
V gene: TRBV5-8
CDR3 protein: ASSLYWRAGEAIY

clone size: NA
V gene: TRBV7-3
CDR3 protein: ASSSRGDKLTYNEQF

clone size: NA
V gene: TRBV4-1
CDR3 protein: ASSQDRAPEAF

clone size: NA
V gene: TRBV28
CDR3 protein: ASTPGTARDSPLH

clone size: NA
V gene: TRBV5-5
CDR3 protein: ASSLGPSETQY

clone size: NA
V gene: TRBV6-6
CDR3 protein: ASSYSRGAGQY

clone size: NA
V gene: TRBV7-2
CDR3 protein: ASSLAGRLHEKLF

clone size: NA
V gene: TRBV28
CDR3 protein: ASSMGQGGGYT

clone size: NA
V gene: TRBV5-1
CDR3 protein: ASSLVGETGANVLT

clone size: once
V gene: TRBV7-2
CDR3 protein: AGYRVGGYT

clone size: once
V gene: TRBV5-1
CDR3 protein: ASSRNPGDYGYT

clone size: NA
V gene: TRBV7-9
CDR3 protein: ASSSTNRANTEAF

clone size: NA
V gene: TRBV9
CDR3 protein: ASSSLAGGMDTQY

clone size: few
V gene: TRBV11-3
CDR3 protein: ASSFPNSPLH

clone size: NA
V gene: TRBV29-1
CDR3 protein: SVQVGQVSGNTIY

clone size: once
V gene: TRBV9
CDR3 protein: ASSADPGLGGSYEQY

clone size: NA
V gene: TRBV11-3
CDR3 protein: ASSFGRNIYGYT

clone size: NA
V gene: TRBV11-3
CDR3 protein: ASSLRSTPYEQY

clone size: NA
V gene: TRBV7-9
CDR3 protein: ASSFGNEQF

clone size: NA
V gene: TRBV2
CDR3 protein: ASRTRGTEAF

clone size: NA
V gene: TRBV6-5
CDR3 protein: ASRSGQEIDGYT

clone size: NA
V gene: TRBV19
CDR3 protein: ASSPSTGNSYGYT

clone size: once
V gene: TRBV6-5
CDR3 protein: ASKPSGVQGSPLH

clone size: NA
V gene: TRBV5-4
CDR3 protein: ASSIGLAGAETQY

clone size: once
V gene: TRBV5-1
CDR3 protein: ASSLRGFGTEAF

clone size: few
V gene: TRBV27
CDR3 protein: ASSLRKGGQPQH

clone size: NA
V gene: TRBV28
CDR3 protein: ASSFGSSYEQY

clone size: NA
V gene: TRBV30
CDR3 protein: AWSGGGGNYNEQF

clone size: NA
V gene: TRBV28
CDR3 protein: ATEPLAGGDTQY

clone size: NA
V gene: TRBV4-3
CDR3 protein: ASSRSGSQETQY

clone size: NA
V gene: TRBV5-6
CDR3 protein: ASSVGLGTASEQLF

clone size: NA
V gene: TRBV4-3
CDR3 protein: ASSQGVPGGPPDTQY

clone size: NA
V gene: TRBV2
CDR3 protein: ASSPNSGTGFEEQY

clone size: NA
V gene: TRBV19
CDR3 protein: ASSRFGDNYNEQF

clone size: NA
V gene: TRBV5-4
CDR3 protein: ASSSGQGRTYEQY

clone size: NA
V gene: TRBV5-4
CDR3 protein: ASSAIGGRELF

clone size: NA
V gene: TRBV4-1
CDR3 protein: ASSPLGRGIGNTIY

clone size: NA
V gene: TRBV6-5
CDR3 protein: ASYEPGNTGELF

clone size: NA
V gene: TRBV5-1
CDR3 protein: ASSLQGSNTEAF

clone size: NA
V gene: TRBV7-2
CDR3 protein: ASSIRLAKGETQY

clone size: NA
V gene: TRBV11-1
CDR3 protein: ASSLVSREEAF

clone size: NA
V gene: TRBV4-1
CDR3 protein: ASSQDWGPTPYEQY

clone size: NA
V gene: TRBV30
CDR3 protein: AWSTGGEGEQY

clone size: NA
V gene: TRBV7-6
CDR3 protein: ASSGWRGQGNTGELF

clone size: NA
V gene: TRBV6-1
CDR3 protein: ASSEGVGIWADTQY

clone size: once
V gene: TRBV2
CDR3 protein: ASSEAPNEQF

clone size: NA
V gene: TRBV7-8
CDR3 protein: ASSLVAGFTDTQY

clone size: once
V gene: TRBV19
CDR3 protein: ATAWRGTDTQY

clone size: NA
V gene: TRBV2
CDR3 protein: ASIRTNTIY